Following are 13 T cell receptor beta chains from one sample sequenced in a study of T cells expressing NK-cell markers. Each CDR3 protein gets one entry in TCRdb, which reprocessed the 5' RACE reads and gives no DNA. This specimen shows 500,000 to 700,000 distinct CDR3 sequences; the ten leading clones hold 3.5% to 4.5%. Sequencing was performed on blood T cells: a sorted CD56 or NKG2C T cell subset, CD4+ or CD8+ T cells, or bulk PBMC T cells (not recorded which). Receptors originate from a man aged 18 to 29 in good health.

The chain couples TRBV4-3 to TRBJ2-1; there is no DNA to check the TCRdb D call of TRBD2. Germline V gives CDR1 LGHNA, CDR2 YSLEER. The CDR3 covers 18 residues. CDR3 sequence: CASSQATGLAGTYNEQFF.

The chain carries TRBV5-1 and TRBJ2-3; no DNA is available, so the TRBD1 call from TCRdb remains unchecked. Per the germline V gene, CDR1 is SGHRS and CDR2 is YFSETQ. There are 15 residues in the CDR3. The CDR3 sequence: CASSLVRGAEDTQYF. The full variable domain, completed using reference TRBV5-1 and TRBJ2-3, is KAGVTQTPRYLIKTRGQQVTLSCSPISGHRSVSWYQQTPGQGLQFLFEYFSETQRNKGNFPGRFSGRQFSNSRSEMNVSTLELGDSALYLCASSLVRGAEDTQYFGPGTRLTVL.

The V call is TRBV20-1, the J call TRBJ2-7; TCRdb gives TRBD1 as the D gene, but with no DNA this cannot be confirmed. This CDR3 has 12 residues. CDR1 and CDR2 (germline): DFQATT, SNEGSKA (reference sequence). The CDR3 loop is CSLGQGPYEQYF.

The chain employs TRBV20-1 and TRBJ2-7; the D call from TCRdb, TRBD2, cannot be confirmed without DNA. This CDR3 has 15 residues. CDR1 and CDR2 (germline): DFQATT, SNEGSKA (reference sequence). The chain's CDR3 is CSARDTLAAPYEQYF.

This chain links TRBV3-1 with TRBJ2-2; checking the TCRdb D call of TRBD1 is not possible without DNA. The CDR3 is 16 residues long. Per the germline V gene, CDR1 is LGHDT and CDR2 is YNNKEL (reference sequence). CDR3 loop: CASSQDPGTNTGELFF.

The chain couples TRBV29-1 to TRBJ2-5; TCRdb calls TRBD1, which cannot be checked without DNA. CDR3 length equals 12 residues. Germline loops: CDR1 SQVTM, CDR2 ANQGSEA. CDR3 sequence: CSFPRRGGTQYF.

This chain joins TRBV29-1 and TRBJ2-1; without DNA, the TCRdb call of TRBD2 cannot be checked. The CDR3 is 14 residues long. Germline V lookup: CDR1 SQVTM, CDR2 ANQGSEA. The chain's CDR3 is CSAEGQRDGNEQFF.

This chain links TRBV4-1 with TRBJ1-2. Germline V gene lookup returns CDR1 MGHRA and CDR2 YSYEKL. The CDR3 is 13 amino acids. The CDR3 sequence: CASSQVGIRGYTF.

V and J are TRBV13 and TRBJ2-2; lacking DNA, the TRBD1 call made by TCRdb goes unchecked. Germline CDR1 reads PRHDT; CDR2 reads FYEKMQ (reference sequence). The CDR3 spans 22 residues. The CDR3 loop is CASSLGGGRGTSLTSNTGELFF. Combining the CDR3 with reference TRBV13 and TRBJ2-2 gives the whole variable domain AAGVIQSPRHLIKEKRETATLKCYPIPRHDTVYWYQQGPGQDPQFLISFYEKMQSDKGSIPDRFSAQQFSDYHSELNMSSLELGDSALYFCASSLGGGRGTSLTSNTGELFFGEGSRLTVL.

The V gene is TRBV6-1, the J gene TRBJ2-4; TCRdb proposes TRBD2, but this gene call is untestable without DNA. The CDR3 runs 16 residues. The germline CDR1 and CDR2 sequences are MNHNS and SASEGT. CDR3 amino acids: CASSDLSSGNKNIQYF.

This sequence joins TRBV5-1 and TRBJ2-1. Looked up from germline, CDR1 is SGHRS and CDR2 is YFSETQ. The CDR3 loop spans 11 amino acids. This chain's CDR3 is CASSSGLVQFF.

This chain uses TRBV29-1 with TRBJ1-2. The CDR3 loop spans 12 amino acids. Looked up from germline, CDR1 is SQVTM and CDR2 is ANQGSEA. The CDR3 loop reads CSVETTVYGYTF.

The rearrangement joins TRBV18 to TRBJ2-5; as DNA is missing, the TRBD2 call by TCRdb cannot be tested. Germline V gives CDR1 KGHSH, CDR2 LQKENI. This CDR3 comprises 15 residues. The CDR3 spells CASSPPGASGRDQYF.